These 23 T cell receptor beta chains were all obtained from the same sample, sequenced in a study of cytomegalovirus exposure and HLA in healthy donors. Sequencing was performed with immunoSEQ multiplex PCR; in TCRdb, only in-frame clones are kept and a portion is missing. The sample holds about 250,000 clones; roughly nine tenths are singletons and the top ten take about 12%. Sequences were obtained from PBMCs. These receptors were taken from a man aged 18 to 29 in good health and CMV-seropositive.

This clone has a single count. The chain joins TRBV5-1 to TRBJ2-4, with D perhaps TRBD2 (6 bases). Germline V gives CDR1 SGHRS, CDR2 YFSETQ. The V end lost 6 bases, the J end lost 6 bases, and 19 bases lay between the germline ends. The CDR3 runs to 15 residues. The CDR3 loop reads CASTPGGAELNIQYF. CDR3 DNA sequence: TGCGCCAGCACCCCGGGCGGGGCAGAACTAAACATTCAGTACTTC.

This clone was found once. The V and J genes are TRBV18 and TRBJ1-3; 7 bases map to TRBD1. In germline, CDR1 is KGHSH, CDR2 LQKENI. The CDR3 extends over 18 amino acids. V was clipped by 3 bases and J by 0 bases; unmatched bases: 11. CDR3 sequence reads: CASSPGTGATDSGNTIYF. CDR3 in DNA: TGTGCCAGCTCACCCGGCACAGGGGCAACCGACTCTGGAAACACCATATATTTT.

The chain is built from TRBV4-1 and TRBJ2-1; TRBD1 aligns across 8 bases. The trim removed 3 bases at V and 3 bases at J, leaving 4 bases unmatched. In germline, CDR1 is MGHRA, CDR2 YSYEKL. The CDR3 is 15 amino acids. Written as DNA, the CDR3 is TGCGCCAGCAGCCAGGCGGACAGGGACTACAATGAGCAGTTCTTC. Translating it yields CASSQADRDYNEQFF.

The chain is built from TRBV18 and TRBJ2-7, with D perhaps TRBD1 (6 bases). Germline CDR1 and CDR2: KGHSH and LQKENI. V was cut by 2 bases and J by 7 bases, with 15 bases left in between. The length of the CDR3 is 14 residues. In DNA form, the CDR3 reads TGTGCCAGCTCACCAGGGACAAGCCTACTTGAGCAGTACTTC. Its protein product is CASSPGTSLLEQYF.

CDR3 loop: CAIRDDSRDEQFF. In DNA form, the CDR3 reads TGTGCCATCAGGGATGACTCGAGAGATGAGCAGTTCTTC. This chain links TRBV10-3 with TRBJ2-1; D remains ambiguous. CDR1 and CDR2 (germline): ENHRY, SYGVKD. The CDR3 has 13 amino acids. The V end lost 6 bases, the J end lost 8 bases, and 14 bases lay between the germline ends.

Here the CDR3 reads CASSGTDNTEAFF. As DNA, the CDR3 is TGCGCCAGCAGTGGTACAGATAACACTGAAGCTTTCTTT. The chain combines TRBV10-2 with TRBJ1-1; unclear D gene. V was clipped by 4 bases and J by 2 bases, with 8 bases between them. This CDR3 comprises 13 residues. Germline V gene lookup returns CDR1 WSHSY and CDR2 SAAADI.

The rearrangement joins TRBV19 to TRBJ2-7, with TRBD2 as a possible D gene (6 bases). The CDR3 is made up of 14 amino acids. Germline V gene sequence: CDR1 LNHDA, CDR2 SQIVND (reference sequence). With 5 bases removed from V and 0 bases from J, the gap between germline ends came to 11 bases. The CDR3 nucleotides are TGTGCCAGTAGTCGTCGGGGGAGCTCCTACGAGCAGTACTTC. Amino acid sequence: CASSRRGSSYEQYF. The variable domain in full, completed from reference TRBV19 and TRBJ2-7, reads DGGITQSPKYLFRKEGQNVTLSCEQNLNHDAMYWYRQDPGQGLRLIYYSQIVNDFQKGDIAEGYSVSREKKESFPLTVTSAQKNPTAFYLCASSRRGSSYEQYFGPGTRLTVT.

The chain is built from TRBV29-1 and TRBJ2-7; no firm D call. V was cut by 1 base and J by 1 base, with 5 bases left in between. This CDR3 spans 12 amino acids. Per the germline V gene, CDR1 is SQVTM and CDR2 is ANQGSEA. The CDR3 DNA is TGCAGCGTTGAAGGCACATCCTACGAGCAGTACTTC. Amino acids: CSVEGTSYEQYF.

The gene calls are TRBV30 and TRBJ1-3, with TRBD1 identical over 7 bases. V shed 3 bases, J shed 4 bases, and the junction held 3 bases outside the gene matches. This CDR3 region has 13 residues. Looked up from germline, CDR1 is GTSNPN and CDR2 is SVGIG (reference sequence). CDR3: CAWRMDRGNTIYF. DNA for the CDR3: TGTGCCTGGAGGATGGACAGGGGAAACACCATATATTTT.

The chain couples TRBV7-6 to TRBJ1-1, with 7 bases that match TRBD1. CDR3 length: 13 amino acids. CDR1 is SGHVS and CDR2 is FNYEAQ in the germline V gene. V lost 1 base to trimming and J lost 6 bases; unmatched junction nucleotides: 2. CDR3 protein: CASSLEGGAEAFF. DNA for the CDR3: TGTGCCAGCAGCTTAGAAGGGGGCGCTGAAGCTTTCTTT.

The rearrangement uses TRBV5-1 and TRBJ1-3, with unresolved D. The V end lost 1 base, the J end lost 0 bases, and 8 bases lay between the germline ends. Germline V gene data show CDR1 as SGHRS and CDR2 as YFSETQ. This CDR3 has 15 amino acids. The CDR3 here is CASSLPASSGNTIYF. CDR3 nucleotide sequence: TGCGCCAGCAGCTTGCCGGCTAGCTCTGGAAACACCATATATTTT.

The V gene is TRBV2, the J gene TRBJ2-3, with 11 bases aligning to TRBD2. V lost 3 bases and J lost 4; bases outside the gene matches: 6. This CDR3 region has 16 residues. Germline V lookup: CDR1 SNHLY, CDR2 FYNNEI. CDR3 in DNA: TGTGCCAGCAGTGAGTGGGTAGCGGGAGGGTCAGATACGCAGTATTTT. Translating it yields CASSEWVAGGSDTQYF.

CDR3 coding DNA: TGTGCCAGCAGTGCCACGACAGGGGCCTCTGGCTACACCTTC. Protein product: CASSATTGASGYTF. The chain uses TRBV6-4 and TRBJ1-2; 8 bases align to TRBD1. V dropped 4 bases and J dropped 7; count of bases not matched to a gene: 8. This CDR3 has 14 residues. The germline V gene encodes CDR1 MRHNA and CDR2 SNTAGT.

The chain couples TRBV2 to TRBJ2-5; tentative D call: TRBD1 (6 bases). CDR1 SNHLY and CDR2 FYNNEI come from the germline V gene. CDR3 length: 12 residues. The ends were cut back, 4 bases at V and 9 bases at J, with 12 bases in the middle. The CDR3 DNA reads TGTGCCAGCAGTGTGACCAGGGGACCCCAGTACTTC. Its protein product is CASSVTRGPQYF.

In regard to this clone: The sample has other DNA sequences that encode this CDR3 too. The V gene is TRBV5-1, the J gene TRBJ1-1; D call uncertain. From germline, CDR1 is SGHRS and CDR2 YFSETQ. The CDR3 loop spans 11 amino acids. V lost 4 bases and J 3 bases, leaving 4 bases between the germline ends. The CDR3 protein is CASSLDTEAFF. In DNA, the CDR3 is TGCGCCAGCAGCCTAGACACTGAAGCTTTCTTT.

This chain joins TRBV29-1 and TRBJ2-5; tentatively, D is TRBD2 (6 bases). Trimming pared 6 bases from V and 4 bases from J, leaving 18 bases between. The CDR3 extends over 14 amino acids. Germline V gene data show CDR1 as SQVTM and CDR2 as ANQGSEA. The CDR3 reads CSVAPSGTGETQYF. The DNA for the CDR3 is TGCAGCGTGGCCCCCTCCGGGACTGGAGAGACCCAGTACTTC.

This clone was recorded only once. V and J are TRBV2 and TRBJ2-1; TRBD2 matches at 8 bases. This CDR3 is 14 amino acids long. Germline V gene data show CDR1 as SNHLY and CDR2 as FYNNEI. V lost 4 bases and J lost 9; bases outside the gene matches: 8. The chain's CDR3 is CASSVLAGPFEQFF. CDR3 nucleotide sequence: TGTGCCAGCAGTGTCCTAGCGGGCCCCTTTGAGCAGTTCTTC.

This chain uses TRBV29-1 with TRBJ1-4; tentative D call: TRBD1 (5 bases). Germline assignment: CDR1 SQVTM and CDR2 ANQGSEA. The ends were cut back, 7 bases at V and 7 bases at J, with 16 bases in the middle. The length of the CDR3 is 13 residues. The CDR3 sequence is CSAQSGLSEKLFF. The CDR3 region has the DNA TGCAGCGCCCAATCAGGGTTGAGTGAAAAACTGTTTTTT.

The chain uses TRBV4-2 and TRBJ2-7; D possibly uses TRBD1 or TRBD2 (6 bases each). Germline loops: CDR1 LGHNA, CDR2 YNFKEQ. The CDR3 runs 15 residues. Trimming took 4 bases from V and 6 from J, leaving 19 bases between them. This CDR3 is CASSPEKGGVFEQYF. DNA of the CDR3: TGTGCCAGCAGCCCCGAGAAGGGGGGCGTTTTCGAGCAGTACTTC.

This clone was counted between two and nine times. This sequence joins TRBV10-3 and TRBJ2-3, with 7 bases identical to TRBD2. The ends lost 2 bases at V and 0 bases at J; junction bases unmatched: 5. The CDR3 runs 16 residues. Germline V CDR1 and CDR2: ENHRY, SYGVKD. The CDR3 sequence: CAISEVLAASTDTQYF. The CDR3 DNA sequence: TGTGCCATCAGTGAGGTGCTAGCGGCTAGCACAGATACGCAGTATTTT.

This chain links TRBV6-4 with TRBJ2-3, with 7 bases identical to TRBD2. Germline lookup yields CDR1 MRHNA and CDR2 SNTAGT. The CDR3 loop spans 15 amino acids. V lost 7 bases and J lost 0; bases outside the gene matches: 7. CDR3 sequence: CASTSSGASTDTQYF. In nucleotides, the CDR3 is TGTGCCAGCACTTCTAGCGGAGCTAGCACAGATACGCAGTATTTT.

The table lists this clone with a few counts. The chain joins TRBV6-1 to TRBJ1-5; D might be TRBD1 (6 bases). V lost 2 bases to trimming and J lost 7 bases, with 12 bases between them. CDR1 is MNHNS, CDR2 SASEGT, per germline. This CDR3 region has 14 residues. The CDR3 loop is CASSERPGDQPQHF. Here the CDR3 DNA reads TGTGCCAGCAGTGAACGGCCAGGGGACCAGCCCCAGCATTTT.

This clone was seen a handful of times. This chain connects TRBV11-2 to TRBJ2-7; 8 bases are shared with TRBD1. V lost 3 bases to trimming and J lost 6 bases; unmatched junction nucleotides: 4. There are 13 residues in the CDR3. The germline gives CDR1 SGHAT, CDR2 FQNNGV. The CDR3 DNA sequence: TGTGCCAGCAGCTTGGACAGGGATGCCGAGCAGTACTTC. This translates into CASSLDRDAEQYF.